This T cell receptor (beta chain) was identified during a study of blood T cells in healthy people across ages. V shed 9 bases and J 7 bases; nucleotides not matched to a gene: 8. The CDR3 loop spans 13 amino acids. CDR1 is SGHRS, CDR2 YFSETQ, per germline. In this sample, this clonotype turned up many times. Then a second PCR, running about 6 to 12 cycles, was carried out with a sample-barcoded 5' primer and a J-beta primer mix. TCRdb redid the calling of the 5' RACE reads with MiXCR, one entry per CDR3 protein. The sample records hundreds of thousands of distinct CDR3 sequences, approximately 30% being singletons.

The sequence derives from a woman of 80 years or more in good health. The chain recombines TRBV5-1 with TRBJ2-2; TRBD1 matches at 8 bases. The sample comprised blood. The CDR3 DNA reads TGCGCCACGCGGGAACAGGGGGACGGGGAGCTGTTTTTT. Its translation: CATREQGDGELFF.